This entry describes one T cell receptor (beta chain). The antigen remains unidentified. The CDR3 length is 12 residues. Germline assignment: CDR1 ENHRY and CDR2 SYGVKD. This sample stems from a study of monozygotic twins with inflammatory bowel disease. TCRdb reworked the 5' RACE reads into one entry per CDR3 protein, no DNA. Its table lists 350,000 to 550,000 distinct CDR3 sequences. From whole blood, total RNA was isolated without any sorting of T cells. The study, taken as a whole, reports: IBD patients shared fewer clonotypes with other individuals than healthy twins, especially patients with disease activity signs.

The sample taken for sequencing was blood. This TCR derives from a human donor with ulcerative colitis or Crohn's disease, or a healthy co-twin of an affected twin (not recorded which). The chain carries TRBV10-3 and TRBJ1-2. This CDR3 reads CAISEREYGYTF.